This T cell receptor beta chain stems from a study of blood T cell repertoires in COVID-19. Background on the study: Samples taken during acute and convalescent COVID-19 were collected in the United States, Italy and Spain. The cDNA or gDNA used as material had been derived from T cells, B-cell-depleted T cells, or PBMCs.

Authors' methods: Estimates of nucleated cell counts were drawn from the amplification of reference gene primers. Measured with immunoSEQ multiplex PCR; TCRdb has only the in-frame clones, and not every one. D and trimming were read from the DNA, whereas the V and J calls and clone size are those reported in that table. The data hold about 170,000 clones, with 84% observed a single time. Germline values: CDR1 KGHSH, CDR2 LQKENI. Trimming stripped 3 bases from V and 3 bases from J, with 14 bases between. This CDR3 region has 16 residues. The TCR was taken from a man aged 70 or older with active or convalescent COVID-19. The chain carries TRBV18 and TRBJ1-4; D unresolved. Sequencing was done on a sample of peripheral blood. The DNA for the CDR3 is TGTGCCAGCTCACCCCGGTCTGCGGGTCCTAATGAAAAACTGTTTTTT. It codes for CASSPRSAGPNEKLFF.